This TCR beta chain comes out of a study of CD8+CD57+ T cells in acquired aplastic anemia listed by TCRdb under 2018. Context from the whole study: A mean of 3.2 ug of DNA, ranging from roughly 0.19 to 30 ug, was extracted from sorted CD4+ and CD8+ cells. CD8+CD57+ expansion was defined as a frequency above the mean frequency observed in healthy subjects.

The germline V gene supplies CDR1 MNHEY and CDR2 SVGAGI. The CDR3 runs 16 amino acids, cysteine and phenylalanine included. Only the CDR3 region is kept as DNA, spanning 48 bases read in frame from base 1. The V end loses 7 bases and the J end loses 0 bases, and a stretch of 15 bases separates them. Genomic DNA was used as template for profiling of TCR beta VDJ combinations and CDR3 sequences. An Illumina HiSeq 2000 was the platform used for TCR repertoire sequencing. The published analysis was carried out like this. TRBV/TRBJ rearrangement plots, CDR3 size and DJ length profiles, and Simpson's diversity index were used to evaluate the repertoires. The most abundant DNA sequence in the deep sequencing data was defined as the immunodominant clone. CDR3 amino acid sequences were screened for sharing across subjects and were compared with published repertoires and the VDJdb database. The public reads were quality trimmed at Q25 with fastp and then assembled into clones with MiXCR by TCRdb, keeping productive beta chains. Every CDR3 protein is listed once, alongside the most common genes and DNA of its rows. The V and J calls come from TCRdb's annotation, not from the publication. The table for this sample lists a few hundred thousand distinct CDR3 sequences; under 55% of them were counted only once. The biggest ten clones account for about 20% of the sample.

Overall study results and their limits: Patients and healthy controls showed no significant difference in CD8+ Simpson's diversity (P=0.060). About 29 CD8+ CDR3 sequences were found to be shared between patients and controls, but these sequences appeared to be highly expressed in patients and within the immunodominant clones of the patients.

Expansion of CD8+CD57+ cells had been shown by flow cytometry in the patients chosen for sequencing. All patients had severe acquired aplastic anemia diagnosed by International Study of Aplastic Anemia and Agranulocytosis and Camitta criteria. Patients had received no therapy at the time of blood sampling. TCR repertoires of sorted CD4+ and CD8+ blood T cells from severe aplastic anemia patients and healthy subjects were deep-sequenced in the study. Patients were enrolled under clinicaltrials.gov protocols 00001620, 01623167, 00001397, 00071045, 00081523 and 00961064 in the USA. Ficoll-Paque density gradient centrifugation was used to isolate peripheral blood mononuclear cells. CD4+ and CD8+ T cells were sorted by FACS or magnetic beads before DNA extraction. This clonotype was found a few times. The antigen this receptor binds is unknown. Base qualities are not recorded, but no much larger clone differs from it by a single base.

Recombination joined TRBV6-5 with TRBJ2-2; TRBD2 is a possible D gene, resting on 5 matching bases. This sequence originates from a human donor with aplastic anemia. The specimen sequenced was sorted CD4+, CD8+, or CD8+CD57+ T cells (not recorded which) from PBMCs. The CDR3 protein: CASNLKRPPNTGELFF. The DNA sequence is TGTGCCAGCAACTTGAAGCGGCCCCCGAACACCGGGGAGCTGTTTTTT.